The next 6 T cell receptor beta chains were all read from a single sample in a study of identical twins. MiXCR, applied by TCRdb to the 5' RACE reads, yields one record per CDR3 protein. The data show approximately 220,000 distinct CDR3 sequences, over 8% seen once. Sequencing input: memory (CD45RO+) T cells sorted from blood. These receptors were taken from a woman younger than 35 in good health.

The V and J genes are TRBV5-1 and TRBJ2-7; D assignment may be TRBD1 or TRBD2 (5 bases each). Per germline, CDR1 SGHRS and CDR2 YFSETQ. Trimming pared 4 bases from V and 7 bases from J, leaving 9 bases between. This CDR3 has 11 amino acids. The CDR3 reads CASSVGVEQYF. The CDR3 DNA follows: TGCGCCAGCAGCGTGGGGGTGGAGCAGTACTTC.

This clonotype was seen many times. The chain uses TRBV2 and TRBJ1-5; possible D gene TRBD1, 5 bases. From germline, CDR1 is SNHLY and CDR2 FYNNEI. This CDR3 has 14 residues. The V end lost 8 bases, the J end lost 6 bases, and 17 bases lay between the germline ends. CDR3 in DNA: TGTGCCAGCTCCGGGACTGATGCAGCTCAGCCCCAGCATTTT. Its protein product is CASSGTDAAQPQHF.

This clonotype was seen ten or more times. The chain recombines TRBV4-1 with TRBJ2-1; 10 bases fit TRBD2. Germline CDR1 reads MGHRA; CDR2 reads YSYEKL. This CDR3 is 14 amino acids long. The V segment lost 6 bases and the J segment 4 bases; nucleotides outside the gene matches: 3. CDR3 nucleotides: TGCGCCAGCAGGGAGCGGGAGGGTTACAATGAGCAGTTCTTC. Residues: CASREREGYNEQFF.

This clonotype turned up a few times. J is TRBJ2-1 and V is TRBV18; no clear D. The CDR3 contains 16 residues. With 1 base removed from V and 4 bases from J, the gap between germline ends came to 14 bases. Looked up from germline, CDR1 is KGHSH and CDR2 is LQKENI. The CDR3 protein is CASSPRALSRYNEQFF. DNA of the CDR3: TGTGCCAGCTCACCACGCGCCCTCTCTAGATACAATGAGCAGTTCTTC.

This clonotype occurred a few times. The rearrangement links TRBV6-5 to TRBJ1-4; D not certain. CDR3 size: 14 residues. V was pared by 2 bases and J by 0 bases, with 4 bases between. Germline V gives CDR1 MNHEY, CDR2 SVGAGI. CDR3 bases: TGTGCCAGCAGTTACGCACCAACTAATGAAAAACTGTTTTTT. Its translation is CASSYAPTNEKLFF.

This clonotype was seen repeatedly, ten times or more. The chain combines TRBV20-1 with TRBJ1-5; no clear D gene. Germline V gene data show CDR1 as DFQATT and CDR2 as SNEGSKA (reference sequence). The germline V and J ends were trimmed by 4 bases and 3 bases, with 10 bases remaining between them. The CDR3 has 13 amino acids. The CDR3 sequence: CSATNSDNQPQHF. In DNA, the CDR3 is TGCAGTGCTACTAACAGCGACAATCAGCCCCAGCATTTT.